The clone carrying this T cell receptor (beta chain) has a single count. The source of the sample is a study of cytomegalovirus exposure and HLA in healthy donors. The study ran its PCR with 60 Vbeta and 13 Jbeta primers. Profiling relied on immunoSEQ multiplex PCR, and the TCRdb table lists in-frame clones only, not all of them. Here the sample spans approximately 170,000 clones, roughly three quarters being singletons. Looked up from germline, CDR1 is SGHTA and CDR2 is FQGNSA. V was cut by 5 bases and J by 0 bases, with 13 bases left in between. The CDR3 spans 15 residues. This clonotype was obtained from a woman aged 50 to 65 in good health and CMV-seronegative. Source material: PBMCs. J is TRBJ1-1 and V is TRBV7-2, with D possibly TRBD1 on 5 matching bases. The CDR3 reads CASSVMDTLNTEAFF. The CDR3 DNA reads as TGTGCCAGCAGCGTAATGGACACCCTGAACACTGAAGCTTTCTTT.